These 21 T cell receptor beta chains originate from one sample sequenced in a study of blood T cell repertoires in COVID-19. The repertoire was sequenced with immunoSEQ multiplex PCR; TCRdb's copy has only in-frame clones and lacks some. The data show 290,000 or so clones, with roughly 85% seen just once and approximately 5.1% held by the top ten. The sample comprised peripheral blood. The source is a man aged 45-65 years with active or convalescent COVID-19.

The chain joins TRBV23-1 to TRBJ1-1; weak D call: TRBD1 (5 bases). TRBV23-1 is marked as an open reading frame, function uncertain. Trimming left V 6 bases short and J 1 base short, with 24 bases between. CDR3 length: 18 residues. DNA of the CDR3: TGCGCCAGCAGCCTCCGTGTGCAGGGCCGAATTTCGAACACTGAAGCTTTCTTT. Its protein product is CASSLRVQGRISNTEAFF.

V usage is TRBV10-3 and J usage is TRBJ2-3; D perhaps matches TRBD1 (6 bases). The CDR3 length is 13 residues. The V gene lost 7 bases and the J gene lost 0 bases, with 8 bases spanning the gap. The V gene's germline CDR1 is ENHRY and CDR2 SYGVKD. The CDR3 nucleotides are TGTGCCATCACTACAGGGAGCACAGATACGCAGTATTTT. This gives the protein CAITTGSTDTQYF.

The V call is TRBV30, the J call TRBJ2-7; weak D call: TRBD2 (6 bases). The V gene lost 8 bases and the J gene lost 1 base, with 12 bases spanning the gap. The CDR3 contains 12 residues. Per germline, CDR1 GTSNPN and CDR2 SVGIG (reference sequence). CDR3 residues: CAGRAGSYEQYF. CDR3 coding DNA: TGTGCCGGTAGGGCGGGATCCTACGAGCAGTACTTC.

The gene calls are TRBV28 and TRBJ1-1; D perhaps matches TRBD1 (6 bases). Trimming shortened V by 6 bases and J by 0 bases, and 20 bases separated the two germline ends. The CDR3 covers 17 residues. Germline values: CDR1 MDHEN, CDR2 SYDVKM. The CDR3 sequence is CASSPYDRRTLNTEAFF. The CDR3 nucleotides read TGTGCCAGCAGCCCCTATGACAGGAGAACATTGAACACTGAAGCTTTCTTT.

This chain uses TRBV7-2 with TRBJ2-2, with D maybe TRBD1 (5 bases). V lost 8 bases and J lost 1, with 8 bases in between. The CDR3 consists of 13 residues. From germline, CDR1 is SGHTA and CDR2 FQGNSA. CDR3 in amino acids: CASPGQNTGELFF. In DNA form, the CDR3 reads TGTGCCAGCCCAGGACAGAACACCGGGGAGCTGTTTTTT. Together with reference TRBV7-2 and TRBJ2-2, the CDR3 gives the full variable domain: GAGVSQSPSNKVTEKGKDVELRCDPISGHTALYWYRQSLGQGLEFLIYFQGNSAPDKSGLPSDRFSAERTGGSVSTLTIQRTQQEDSAVYLCASPGQNTGELFFGEGSRLTVL.

The chain recombines TRBV3-1 (or the pseudogene TRBV3-2) with TRBJ1-1; perhaps TRBD1 as D (6 bases). Germline assignment: CDR1 LGHDT and CDR2 YNNKEL (reference sequence). CDR3 length: 14 residues. Deletions cut 5 bases from V and 7 bases from J, with 17 bases between. The CDR3 DNA is TGTGCCAGCAGCGCCCGCCGGCAGGGGTATGAAGCTTTCTTT. Protein: CASSARRQGYEAFF.

This chain's CDR3 is CASSESNYGYTF. As DNA, the CDR3 is TGCGCCAGCAGCGAGTCTAACTATGGCTACACCTTC. This rearrangement joins TRBV5-1 to TRBJ1-2, with no clear D. Trimming left V 4 bases short and J 0 bases short, with 4 bases between. The germline CDR1 and CDR2 sequences are SGHRS and YFSETQ. The length of the CDR3 is 12 residues.

The chain combines TRBV7-9 with TRBJ1-1; no clear D. CDR1 and CDR2 (germline): SEHNR, FQNEAQ (reference sequence). This CDR3 is built from 14 residues. V lost 3 bases and J lost 0, with 8 bases in between. Here the CDR3 reads CASSLGRMNTEAFF. In nucleotides, the CDR3 is TGTGCCAGCAGCTTGGGCAGGATGAACACTGAAGCTTTCTTT.

This chain links TRBV20-1 with TRBJ2-7, with 7 bases matching TRBD1. V lost 3 bases and J lost 2; bases outside the gene matches: 7. This CDR3 contains 14 residues. CDR1 is DFQATT, CDR2 SNEGSKA, per germline (reference sequence). In nucleotides, the CDR3 is TGCAGTGCTAGTCCCGGGACAGCGACCTACGAGCAGTACTTC. This sequence encodes CSASPGTATYEQYF.

This clone was counted once. The V and J genes are TRBV27 and TRBJ1-5; D may be TRBD1 (5 bases). Germline V gene data show CDR1 as MNHEY and CDR2 as SMNVEV (reference sequence). The CDR3 covers 13 residues. With 6 bases removed from V and 10 bases from J, the gap between germline ends came to 16 bases. The CDR3 nucleotides are TGTGCCAGCAGCCTAATGGCCGGGGGTCCCCAGCATTTT. This encodes CASSLMAGGPQHF.

The chain is built from TRBV5-1 and TRBJ1-1, with D tentatively TRBD1 (6 bases). V was trimmed by 4 bases and J by 1 base, leaving 14 bases between them. Germline values: CDR1 SGHRS, CDR2 YFSETQ. This CDR3 has 15 amino acids. Here the CDR3 reads CASSHSQGENTEAFF. CDR3 coding DNA: TGCGCCAGCAGCCACTCACAGGGAGAGAACACTGAAGCTTTCTTT.

This clone was observed a few times. V gene TRBV19 combines with J gene TRBJ1-2; unclear D gene. Germline V gene data show CDR1 as LNHDA and CDR2 as SQIVND (reference sequence). The CDR3 runs to 14 residues. V was clipped by 1 base and J by 3 bases, with 9 bases between them. CDR3 bases: TGTGCCAGTAGTATAGCTGAGGGTTACTATGGCTACACCTTC. Translating gives CASSIAEGYYGYTF.

This clone was picked up one time. The CDR3: CASSQDTSLPFEAFF. The DNA for the CDR3 is TGCGCCAGCAGCCAAGATACGAGCTTGCCTTTTGAAGCTTTCTTT. The rearrangement uses TRBV4-1 and TRBJ1-1; D is unclear. Trimming removed 0 bases at V and 7 bases at J, with 15 bases between. The germline V gene encodes CDR1 MGHRA and CDR2 YSYEKL. This CDR3 has 15 amino acids.

The rearrangement links TRBV11-2 to TRBJ2-5, with 10 bases lining up with TRBD2. Germline assignment: CDR1 SGHAT and CDR2 FQNNGV. The CDR3 totals 15 residues. J was trimmed by 7 bases and V by 5 bases; bases with no gene match: 10. The CDR3 sequence: CASSTLAGPLGTQYF. The CDR3 nucleotides read TGTGCCAGCAGCACACTAGCGGGGCCCTTGGGGACCCAGTACTTC.

The gene calls are TRBV5-1 and TRBJ2-3; TRBD2 agrees at 14 bases. CDR1 SGHRS and CDR2 YFSETQ come from the germline V gene. V lost 3 bases and J lost 5; bases outside the gene matches: 8. This CDR3 spans 17 amino acids. CDR3 amino acids: CASSSGTSGRIRDTQYF. The DNA for the CDR3 is TGCGCCAGCAGCTCCGGGACTAGCGGGAGAATTAGAGATACGCAGTATTTT.

The chain is built from TRBV29-1 and TRBJ2-3, with 8 bases that match TRBD2. This CDR3 contains 14 residues. The J segment lost 4 bases and the V segment lost 4 bases, leaving 7 bases of the junction unmatched. Germline V gives CDR1 SQVTM, CDR2 ANQGSEA. The CDR3 protein is CSVAGGLAADTQYF. In DNA form, the CDR3 reads TGCAGCGTTGCCGGCGGACTAGCTGCAGATACGCAGTATTTT.

This rearrangement joins TRBV6-5 to TRBJ1-4; D is ambiguous. This CDR3 contains 16 residues. Per germline, CDR1 MNHEY and CDR2 SVGAGI. Trimming removed 3 bases from V and 0 bases from J, with 11 bases in between. The CDR3 nucleotides read TGTGCCAGCAGTTATCTAGGGAGAGCAACTAATGAAAAACTGTTTTTT. Its translation: CASSYLGRATNEKLFF.

This clone was detected only once. The chain links TRBV7-2 to TRBJ1-3, with D possibly matching TRBD1 (5 bases). Germline loops: CDR1 SGHTA, CDR2 FQGNSA. V lost 4 bases, J lost 0 bases, and 10 bases lay in between. This CDR3 has 15 amino acids. The CDR3 DNA follows: TGTGCCAGCAGCTCCCAGGGAAACTCTGGAAACACCATATATTTT. This codes for CASSSQGNSGNTIYF.

The CDR3 is CASSFGGGSQETQYF. The CDR3 DNA reads TGCGCCAGCAGCTTTGGTGGCGGGAGCCAAGAGACCCAGTACTTC. J is TRBJ2-5 and V is TRBV5-1, with 7 bases matching TRBD2. The V segment lost 2 bases and the J segment 1 base; nucleotides outside the gene matches: 5. Germline CDR1 SGHRS, CDR2 YFSETQ. The CDR3 sequence is 15 residues long. Full variable domain (remainder filled in from reference TRBV5-1 and TRBJ2-5): KAGVTQTPRYLIKTRGQQVTLSCSPISGHRSVSWYQQTPGQGLQFLFEYFSETQRNKGNFPGRFSGRQFSNSRSEMNVSTLELGDSALYLCASSFGGGSQETQYFGPGTRLLVL.

This chain uses TRBV10-3 with TRBJ1-2; weak D call: TRBD1 (5 bases). V shed 11 bases and J shed 10 bases, with 17 bases lying between them. Germline V gene data show CDR1 as ENHRY and CDR2 as SYGVKD. This CDR3 is 11 amino acids long. CDR3 sequence: CAVSGGRDYTF. The DNA for the CDR3 is TGTGCCGTATCCGGGGGTAGGGACTACACCTTC.

This clone has only a few counts. V is TRBV5-1 and J is TRBJ2-7; 9 nucleotides line up with TRBD2. The CDR3 is made up of 15 amino acids. With V trimmed by 2 bases and J by 5 bases, 8 bases remained unmatched. Germline CDR1 SGHRS, CDR2 YFSETQ. CDR3 coding DNA: TGCGCCAGCAGCTTCCAAGCGGGACTAGCAAACGAGCAGTACTTC. It is translated as CASSFQAGLANEQYF.